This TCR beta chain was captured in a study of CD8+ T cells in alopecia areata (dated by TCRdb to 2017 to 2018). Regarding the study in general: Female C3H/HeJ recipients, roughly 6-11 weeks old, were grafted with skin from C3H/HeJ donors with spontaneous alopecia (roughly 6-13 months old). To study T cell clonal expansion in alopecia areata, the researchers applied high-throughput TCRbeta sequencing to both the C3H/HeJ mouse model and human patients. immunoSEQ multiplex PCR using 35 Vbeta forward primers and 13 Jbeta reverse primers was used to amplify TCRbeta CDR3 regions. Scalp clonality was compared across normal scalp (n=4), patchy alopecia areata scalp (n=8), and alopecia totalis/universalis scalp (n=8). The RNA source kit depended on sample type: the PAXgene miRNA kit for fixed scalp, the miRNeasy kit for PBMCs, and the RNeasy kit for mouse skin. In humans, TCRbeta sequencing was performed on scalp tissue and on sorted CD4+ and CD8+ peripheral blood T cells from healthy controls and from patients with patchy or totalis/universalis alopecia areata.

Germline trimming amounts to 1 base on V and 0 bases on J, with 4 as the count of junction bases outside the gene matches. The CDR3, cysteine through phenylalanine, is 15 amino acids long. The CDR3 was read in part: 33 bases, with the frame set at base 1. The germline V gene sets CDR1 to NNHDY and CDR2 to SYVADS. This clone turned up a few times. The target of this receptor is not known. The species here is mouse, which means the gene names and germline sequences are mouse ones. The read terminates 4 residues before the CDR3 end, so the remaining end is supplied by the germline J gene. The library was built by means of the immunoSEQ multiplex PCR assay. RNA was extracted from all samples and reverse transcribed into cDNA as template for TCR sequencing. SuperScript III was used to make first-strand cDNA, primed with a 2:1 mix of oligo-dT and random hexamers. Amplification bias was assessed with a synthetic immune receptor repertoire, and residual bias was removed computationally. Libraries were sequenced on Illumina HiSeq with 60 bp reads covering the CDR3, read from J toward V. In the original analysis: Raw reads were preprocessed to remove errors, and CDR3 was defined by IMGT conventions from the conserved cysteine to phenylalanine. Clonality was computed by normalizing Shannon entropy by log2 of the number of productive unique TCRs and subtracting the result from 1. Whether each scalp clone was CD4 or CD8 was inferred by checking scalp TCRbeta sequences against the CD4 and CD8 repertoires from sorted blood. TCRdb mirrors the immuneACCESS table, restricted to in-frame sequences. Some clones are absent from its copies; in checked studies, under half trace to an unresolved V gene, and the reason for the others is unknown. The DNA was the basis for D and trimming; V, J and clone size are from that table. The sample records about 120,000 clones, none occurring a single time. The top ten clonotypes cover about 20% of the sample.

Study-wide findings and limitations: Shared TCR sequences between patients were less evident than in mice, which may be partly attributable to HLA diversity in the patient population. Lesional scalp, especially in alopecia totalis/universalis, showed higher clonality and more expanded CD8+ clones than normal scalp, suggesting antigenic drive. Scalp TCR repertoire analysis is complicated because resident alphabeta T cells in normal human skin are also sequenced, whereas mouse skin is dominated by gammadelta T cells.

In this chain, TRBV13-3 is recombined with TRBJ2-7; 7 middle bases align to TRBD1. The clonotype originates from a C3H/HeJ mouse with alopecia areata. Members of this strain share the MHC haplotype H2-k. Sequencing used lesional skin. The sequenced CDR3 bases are TGTGCCAGCAGTGATCGCAGGGGGTCCTCCTAT. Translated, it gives CASSDRRGSSY. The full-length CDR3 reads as CASSDRRGSSYEQYF.